This T cell receptor (beta chain) was captured in a study of Ad26.COV2.S vaccination and SARS-CoV-2 variants. Background on the study: Intramuscularly, Ad26.COV2.S was given either once or twice, 56 days apart.

As for treatment: 15 to 20 received Ad26.COV2.S at low or high dose, single or two shots; a few received placebo; per-sample allocation not given. Collection of the samples took place on day 63 after the first injection of vaccine or placebo. Vaccine was an Ad26 vector expressing Wuhan-strain SARS-CoV-2 spike. Findings and caveats of the study: Researchers reported similar non-spike TCR breadth in vaccine and placebo recipients. Measurements of TCR breadth and depth may have given underestimates of the total T cell responses.

Some clones are missing from TCRdb's copy, which holds only in-frame ones; the method was immunoSEQ multiplex PCR. Seen here are about 260,000 clones, roughly 85% observed once, and the top ten hold roughly 3%. About this clone: Its antigen is undetermined.

V was trimmed by 0 bases and J by 8 bases, leaving 7 bases between them. Germline CDR1 is LGHDT and CDR2 is YNNKEL (reference sequence). This CDR3 is built from 13 residues. The chain uses TRBV3-1 (or the pseudogene TRBV3-2) and TRBJ1-4, with D maybe TRBD1 (5 bases). The sequence was collected from a person between 18 and 59 years old who received the Ad26.COV2.S COVID-19 vaccine or a placebo. The source was peripheral blood, collected in a trial of Ad26.COV2.S vaccine versus placebo. CDR3 in DNA: TGTGCCAGCAGCCAAGATGGGGGGGAAAAACTGTTTTTT. Protein sequence: CASSQDGGEKLFF.